Listed here are 24 T cell receptor beta chains from one sample, sequenced in a study of T-cell reconstitution after alpha-beta-depleted transplantation in children. Preparation of the TCRbeta library was carried out with unique molecular identifiers. TCRdb recomputed calls from the PCR reads with MiXCR, one row per CDR3 protein. The sample has 250,000 to 400,000 distinct CDR3 sequences; about a quarter are singletons. Sequences were derived from PBMCs, mostly from graft donor cells, sampled 180 days after TCRalphabeta/CD19-depleted stem cell transplant. Every receptor here comes from a male patient younger than 18 who had a stem cell transplant for acute lymphoblastic leukemia, so the T cells may come from the graft donor.

V usage is TRBV7-9 and J usage is TRBJ1-5, with 7 nucleotides matching TRBD1. V lost 10 bases and J lost 4; bases outside the gene matches: 10. Germline V gives CDR1 SEHNR, CDR2 FQNEAQ (reference sequence). This CDR3 region has 14 residues. The DNA for the CDR3 is TGTGCCAATCTACAGGGGTTAGGGAATCAGCCCCAGCATTTT. Its protein is CANLQGLGNQPQHF.

This clonotype has more than one count but fewer than ten. The chain couples TRBV12-3 or TRBV12-4 to TRBJ2-6; D not certain. The CDR3 is 15 residues long. Deletions cut 2 bases from V and 4 bases from J, with 9 bases between. The CDR3 DNA reads TGTGCCAGCAGTTTATTGGCGCCCGGGGCCAACGTCCTGACTTTC. Translating gives CASSLLAPGANVLTF.

The table lists this clonotype with a few counts. The chain uses TRBV5-1 and TRBJ2-5; D might be TRBD1 (6 bases). The CDR3 runs 15 residues. CDR1 is SGHRS and CDR2 is YFSETQ in the germline V gene. The V end was cut by 2 bases, the J end by 2 bases, with 13 bases between. CDR3 bases: TGCGCCAGCAGCTTACAGGGTCTGGCGCAAGAGACCCAGTACTTC. This codes for CASSLQGLAQETQYF.

This clonotype turned up a few times. The gene calls are TRBV5-1 and TRBJ2-1; D uncertain. Germline values: CDR1 SGHRS, CDR2 YFSETQ. V was shortened by 1 base and J by 7 bases, with 9 bases between the two germline ends. The length of the CDR3 is 13 residues. CDR3 DNA: TGCGCCAGCAGCTTGATATCGGAGAATGAGCAGTTCTTC. It is translated as CASSLISENEQFF.

This clonotype was counted only a few times. The rearrangement links TRBV9 to TRBJ2-2; no definite D call. Germline assignment: CDR1 SGDLS and CDR2 YYNGEE. Trimming cost V 0 bases and J 0 bases, with 9 bases left between them. The CDR3 runs to 16 residues. This chain's CDR3 is CASSVESPPNTGELFF. In DNA, the CDR3 is TGTGCCAGCAGCGTAGAGTCCCCACCGAACACCGGGGAGCTGTTTTTT.

V and J are TRBV20-1 and TRBJ1-4; a possible D gene is TRBD1 (6 bases). CDR1 is DFQATT, CDR2 SNEGSKA, per germline (reference sequence). The CDR3 totals 12 residues. V was clipped by 6 bases and J by 7 bases, with 12 bases between them. The CDR3 DNA reads as TGCAGTGCCCGCGGGGGCGGTGAAAAACTGTTTTTT. Its protein product is CSARGGGEKLFF.

The V and J genes are TRBV29-1 and TRBJ2-7, with 11 positions matching TRBD2. CDR3 size: 14 residues. V lost 5 bases and J lost 4; bases outside the gene matches: 7. Germline V gene data show CDR1 as SQVTM and CDR2 as ANQGSEA. The CDR3 sequence is CSVLLVAGGYEQYF. The CDR3 coding sequence is TGCAGCGTTCTCTTAGTAGCGGGAGGGTACGAGCAGTACTTC.

CDR3 amino acids: CASSLAASGGRYEQYF. Written as DNA, the CDR3 is TGTGCCAGCAGCTTAGCGGCTAGCGGGGGACGCTACGAGCAGTACTTC. V usage is TRBV7-9 and J usage is TRBJ2-7, with 10 nucleotides matching TRBD2. V lost 0 bases, J lost 3 bases, and 5 bases stayed unmatched. There are 16 residues in the CDR3. Looked up from germline, CDR1 is SEHNR and CDR2 is FQNEAQ (reference sequence). The full variable domain, its missing parts supplied by reference TRBV7-9 and TRBJ2-7, is DTGVSQNPRHKITKRGQNVTFRCDPISEHNRLYWYRQTLGQGPEFLTYFQNEAQLEKSRLLSDRFSAERPKGSFSTLEIQRTEQGDSAMYLCASSLAASGGRYEQYFGPGTRLTVT.

This clonotype was counted only a few times. The V call is TRBV6-5, the J call TRBJ2-1; 7 bases agree with TRBD2. The CDR3 length is 14 residues. Germline V gene data show CDR1 as MNHEY and CDR2 as SVGAGI. The junction had 4 bases not matched to a gene; V was cut back by 3 bases and J by 5 bases. The CDR3 nucleotides read TGTGCCAGCAGTTATTGGGGGAGGGACAATGAGCAGTTCTTC. Residues: CASSYWGRDNEQFF.

V gene TRBV15 combines with J gene TRBJ2-6; 7 nucleotides match TRBD2. The junction had 17 bases not matched to a gene; V was cut back by 0 bases and J by 9 bases. Germline CDR1 reads LNHNV; CDR2 reads YYDKDF (reference sequence). This CDR3 region has 19 residues. The CDR3 loop reads CATSRDFKAPGGYFNVLTF. The CDR3, as DNA: TGTGCCACCAGCAGAGACTTCAAAGCCCCGGGAGGCTACTTCAACGTCCTGACTTTC.

This clonotype came up a few times. This rearrangement joins TRBV7-9 to TRBJ1-5; 8 bases map to TRBD1. Germline values: CDR1 SEHNR, CDR2 FQNEAQ (reference sequence). The CDR3 is made up of 16 amino acids. V lost 5 bases and J lost 4; bases outside the gene matches: 10. The CDR3 DNA reads TGTGCCAGCAGCCCGGGCAGGGGGCTACCTAATCAGCCCCAGCATTTT. As protein: CASSPGRGLPNQPQHF.

The table lists this clonotype with many counts. This chain joins TRBV2 and TRBJ2-1; no clear D gene. V was shortened by 6 bases and J by 0 bases, with 12 bases between the two germline ends. Looked up from germline, CDR1 is SNHLY and CDR2 is FYNNEI. This CDR3 is built from 15 residues. The DNA for the CDR3 is TGTGCCAGCAGGCCCAGGCCTAGCTCCTACAATGAGCAGTTCTTC. It translates to CASRPRPSSYNEQFF.

The chain employs TRBV4-1 and TRBJ2-2; 10 positions match TRBD2. V lost 1 base to trimming and J lost 1 base; unmatched junction nucleotides: 6. The CDR3 length is 18 residues. The germline CDR1 and CDR2 sequences are MGHRA and YSYEKL. The CDR3 region is CASSQGGTSALNTGELFF. For the CDR3, the DNA is TGCGCCAGCAGCCAAGGTGGGACTAGCGCCTTGAACACCGGGGAGCTGTTTTTT.

The gene calls are TRBV18 and TRBJ1-3; D not certain. The germline CDR1 and CDR2 sequences are KGHSH and LQKENI. There are 16 residues in the CDR3. Between the trimmed V and J ends, which lost 1 base and 1 base, there was a span of 11 bases. Here the CDR3 DNA reads TGTGCCAGCTCACCACAACGACGTCCTTCTGGAAACACCATATATTTT. It is translated as CASSPQRRPSGNTIYF.

This sequence joins TRBV4-1 and TRBJ2-2, with 7 nucleotides matching TRBD2. There are 17 residues in the CDR3. V shed 4 bases, J shed 4 bases, and the junction held 12 bases outside the gene matches. Germline values: CDR1 MGHRA, CDR2 YSYEKL. Here the CDR3 DNA reads TGCGCCAGCAGCCGCCTTATACGGGAGGCCCTCACCGGGGAGCTGTTTTTT. Residues: CASSRLIREALTGELFF.

The J gene is TRBJ1-5, the V gene TRBV20-1; D remains unclear. The germline V gene encodes CDR1 DFQATT and CDR2 SNEGSKA (reference sequence). This CDR3 region has 15 residues. V was shortened by 1 base and J by 3 bases, with 13 bases between the two germline ends. This CDR3 reads CSARGEAGPNQPQHF. In DNA form, the CDR3 reads TGCAGTGCTAGAGGGGAGGCGGGCCCCAATCAGCCCCAGCATTTT.

This rearrangement joins TRBV29-1 to TRBJ1-2; no reliable D call. The CDR3 is 12 amino acids. Trimming cost V 7 bases and J 1 base, with 10 bases left between them. Per germline, CDR1 SQVTM and CDR2 ANQGSEA. The CDR3, as DNA: TGCAGCGCCACACGTGGTAACTATGGCTACACCTTC. Translating gives CSATRGNYGYTF.

This sequence joins TRBV12-3 or TRBV12-4 and TRBJ1-4; a weak D match, TRBD1 (5 bases). The CDR3 spans 14 residues. V lost 6 bases and J 2 bases, leaving 10 bases between the germline ends. The DNA for the CDR3 is TGTGCCAGCAGGGGGGGGAGGACTAATGAAAAACTGTTTTTT. Encoded protein: CASRGGRTNEKLFF.

This rearrangement joins TRBV7-9 to TRBJ1-1, with D possibly being TRBD1 (5 bases). V lost 6 bases, J lost 1 base, and 12 bases lay in between. The CDR3 loop spans 14 amino acids. Germline V gene sequence: CDR1 SEHNR, CDR2 FQNEAQ (reference sequence). The CDR3 region is CASREGRWNTEAFF. The CDR3 DNA follows: TGTGCCAGCAGGGAGGGGAGGTGGAACACTGAAGCTTTCTTT.

This clonotype was counted ten times or more. The rearrangement joins TRBV27 to TRBJ2-7; D gene unclear. This CDR3 is built from 13 residues. Per germline, CDR1 MNHEY and CDR2 SMNVEV (reference sequence). Trimming pared 2 bases from V and 3 bases from J, leaving 8 bases between. This CDR3 reads CASSLGRIYEQYF. The CDR3 DNA is TGTGCCAGCAGTTTAGGACGGATCTACGAGCAGTACTTC.

A few counts support this clonotype. The rearrangement uses TRBV9 and TRBJ2-3, with TRBD2 matching over 8 bases. There are 15 residues in the CDR3. CDR1 is SGDLS, CDR2 YYNGEE, per germline. With 2 bases clipped from V and 1 base from J, the junction kept 3 bases outside the gene matches. The CDR3 loop reads CASSVREGGTDTQYF. For the CDR3, the DNA is TGTGCCAGCAGCGTCCGGGAGGGCGGCACAGATACGCAGTATTTT.

This clonotype was detected only a few times. This sequence joins TRBV5-1 and TRBJ2-2; no reliable D call. This CDR3 is built from 12 residues. V was pared by 7 bases and J by 4 bases, with 8 bases between. The germline CDR1 and CDR2 sequences are SGHRS and YFSETQ. CDR3 in DNA: TGCGCCAGCCGAGCAGCCACCGGGGAGCTGTTTTTT. Translation gives CASRAATGELFF.

This rearrangement joins TRBV9 to TRBJ2-3; D gene uncertain. Trimming stripped 0 bases from V and 6 bases from J, with 5 bases between. Germline CDR1 SGDLS, CDR2 YYNGEE. This CDR3 is 12 amino acids long. The CDR3 loop reads CASSVGRDTQYF. CDR3 coding DNA: TGTGCCAGCAGCGTAGGCCGGGATACGCAGTATTTT.

CDR3 coding DNA: TGTGCCAGCAGGCGTCCTCTAGCCAAGTCCACCTACGAGCAGTACTTC. Protein sequence: CASRRPLAKSTYEQYF. This rearrangement joins TRBV7-8 to TRBJ2-7; possibly TRBD2 for D (5 bases). V lost 6 bases and J 2 bases, leaving 20 bases between the germline ends. The CDR3 consists of 16 residues. Looked up from germline, CDR1 is SGHVS and CDR2 is FQNEAQ.